This T cell receptor beta chain was obtained from a study of blood T cell repertoires in COVID-19 (dated by TCRdb to the early 2020s). Regarding the study in general: Collaborator samples came from the United States, Italy and Spain and covered acute and convalescent phases of COVID-19. The prospective study material was composed of cDNA or gDNA derived from T cells, B-cell-depleted T cells, or PBMCs. The dataset comprised deeply sampled blood TCRbeta repertoires from subjects exposed to, actively infected with, or recovered from COVID-19. A freely available public database, intended as a resource for researchers studying the immune response to SARS-CoV-2, is where the repertoires were released. Samples were obtained from the ongoing ImmuneRACE study (first 160 participants) and from some 1,200 subjects provided by 6 global collaborators. Sample metadata almost always included a de-identified subject ID, COVID-19 status, age in years and sex. HLA class I and class II types, where available, came from metadata supplied by the sample provider rather than from assay-based typing.

Based on the germline V gene, the CDR1 and CDR2 sequences are SGDLS and YYNGEE. V is shortened by 8 bases, J by 1 base, and the region joining them spans 13 bases. The CDR3 numbers 14 residues from cysteine through phenylalanine. The sequence is cut down to CDR3 DNA, 42 bases in frame from base 1. A second Seattle source provided samples from volunteer blood donors who had recovered from COVID-19. Whole blood was collected in K2EDTA tubes by collaborating institutions according to the institutions' own protocols. Collaborator samples were shipped for TCRbeta analysis as frozen whole blood, isolated PBMCs, or DNA extracted from either sample type. On the study overall, not on this receptor specifically: The quantity of clinical and demographic metadata differed by source and by participant and was supplied without curation.

TCRbeta CDR3 regions were amplified from genomic DNA by means of the immunoSEQ Assay, a bias-controlled multiplex PCR. Under the source paper's analysis protocol: The number of nucleated cells in each sample was estimated by amplification of reference gene primers within the assay. To quantify the absolute abundance of each unique TCRbeta CDR3 rearrangement, sequence reads were collapsed and filtered. Productive Simpson clonality was computed per sample as the square root of Simpson's diversity index over productive rearrangements. TCRdb re-hosts the immuneACCESS table, in-frame sequences only. Its copies lack some clones; in the studies checked, an unresolved V gene accounts for under half of them, and the cause for the rest is not known. That table gives V, J and clone size, and the DNA gave D and trimming. The sample table shows 200,000 to 250,000 clones, and 84% are seen once. The ten largest clonotypes hold more than 2.5% of the sample.

Points on this clone: The specificity of this receptor is unknown. There are no base qualities to consult, and no much larger clone falls within one base.

The TCR originated in a woman aged 25 to 45 who had recovered from COVID-19. The rearrangement combines TRBV9 with TRBJ2-1; the D region possibly corresponds to TRBD2 (6 bases align). Material: peripheral blood. Here the CDR3 is given as CASAPGSSYNEQFF. Read as DNA, the sequence is TGTGCCAGTGCCCCCGGGAGTTCCTACAATGAGCAGTTCTTC.